Below are 24 T cell receptor beta chains sequenced from a single sample in a study of T cell repertoires in aging, cancer and after chemotherapy. TRB rearrangements spanning V, D and J were amplified using mixed TRB-A/B primers. TCRdb used MiXCR to reprocess the multiplex PCR reads, holding one entry per CDR3 protein. The data show over 15,000 distinct CDR3 sequences, 37% seen once. The template was genomic DNA from peripheral blood, not RNA. The sample taken for sequencing was blood. The receptors were gathered from a human donor with a solid tumor.

V is TRBV29-1 and J is TRBJ2-7, with a weak D call TRBD2 (5 bases). Germline CDR1 and CDR2: SQVTM and ANQGSEA. V lost 2 bases to trimming and J lost 0 bases, with 8 bases between them. The CDR3 contains 13 residues. CDR3 sequence (DNA): TGCAGCGTTGAATTAGGGAGCTCCTACGAGCAGTACTTC. Translated: CSVELGSSYEQYF.

The rearrangement joins TRBV30 to TRBJ1-4; TRBD1 might be the D (6 bases). Germline V gene sequence: CDR1 GTSNPN, CDR2 SVGIG (reference sequence). The V end lost 5 bases, the J end lost 7 bases, and 20 bases lay between the germline ends. The length of the CDR3 is 15 residues. CDR3 protein: CAWANTGTFGEKLFF. CDR3 DNA: TGTGCCTGGGCAAATACAGGGACGTTCGGTGAAAAACTGTTTTTT.

The rearrangement joins TRBV12-3 or TRBV12-4 to TRBJ2-7; tentatively, D is TRBD1 (6 bases). V was pared by 6 bases and J by 3 bases, with 9 bases between. This CDR3 has 12 amino acids. The CDR3 loop is CASSRGGYEQYF. The CDR3 region has the DNA TGTGCCAGCAGCAGGGGCGGCTACGAGCAGTACTTC.

This clonotype was found a few times. The CDR3, as DNA: TGTGCCAGCAGAAGACCGGACAGGGTCTACGAGCAGTACTTC. It specifies CASRRPDRVYEQYF. The V and J genes are TRBV6-5 and TRBJ2-7; 8 positions agree with TRBD1. With 6 bases clipped from V and 3 bases from J, the junction kept 7 bases outside the gene matches. Germline assignment: CDR1 MNHEY and CDR2 SVGAGI. This CDR3 has 14 amino acids.

The J gene is TRBJ2-5, the V gene TRBV5-1; maybe TRBD1 (6 bases). Germline V lookup: CDR1 SGHRS, CDR2 YFSETQ. Trimming took off 4 bases at V and 2 bases at J, with 15 bases between the two ends. This CDR3 comprises 15 residues. The CDR3 bases are TGCGCCAGCAGCCTACAGGGCCGGGTACAAGAGACCCAGTACTTC. It translates to CASSLQGRVQETQYF.

The chain recombines TRBV18 with TRBJ2-1; D gene uncertain. CDR3 size: 15 residues. V lost 3 bases and J lost 1, with 10 bases in between. CDR1 KGHSH and CDR2 LQKENI come from the germline V gene. The CDR3 region has the DNA TGTGCCAGCTCACCTGCCGATCTTTCCTACAATGAGCAGTTCTTC. It translates to CASSPADLSYNEQFF. Combining the CDR3 with reference TRBV18 and TRBJ2-1 gives the whole variable domain NAGVMQNPRHLVRRRGQEARLRCSPMKGHSHVYWYRQLPEEGLKFMVYLQKENIIDESGMPKERFSAEFPKEGPSILRIQQVVRGDSAAYFCASSPADLSYNEQFFGPGTRLTVL.

The V call is TRBV6-1, the J call TRBJ2-5; 8 bases agree with TRBD2. The CDR3 runs 15 residues. Germline loops: CDR1 MNHNS, CDR2 SASEGT. Trimming took 7 bases from V and 4 from J; bases not matched to a gene: 11. CDR3 residues: CASTISGASPETQYF. In nucleotides, the CDR3 is TGTGCCAGCACTATTAGCGGGGCCAGCCCAGAGACCCAGTACTTC.

This clonotype was seen a few times. The rearrangement uses TRBV27 and TRBJ1-4; TRBD1 aligns across 10 bases. The CDR3 runs 14 residues. Trimming cost V 4 bases and J 7 bases; bases outside gene matches: 3. Germline V CDR1 and CDR2: MNHEY, SMNVEV (reference sequence). The CDR3 here is CASSSRDRGEKLFF. CDR3 bases: TGTGCCAGCAGTTCCCGGGACAGGGGTGAAAAACTGTTTTTT.

Judged by abundance, this clonotype is medium-sized (0.01 to 0.1%). V gene TRBV6-5 combines with J gene TRBJ2-2; TRBD2 matches 9 bases. This CDR3 has 17 amino acids. CDR1 MNHEY and CDR2 SVGAGI come from the germline V gene. With V trimmed by 0 bases and J by 0 bases, 2 bases remained unmatched. CDR3 sequence reads: CASSYSSSGANTGELFF. The CDR3 nucleotides read TGTGCCAGCAGTTACTCGTCTAGCGGGGCGAACACCGGGGAGCTGTTTTTT.

The chain has TRBV7-6 and TRBJ2-7, with D perhaps TRBD1 (6 bases). The length of the CDR3 is 12 residues. Between the trimmed V and J ends, which lost 6 bases and 6 bases, there was a span of 12 bases. The germline V gene encodes CDR1 SGHVS and CDR2 FNYEAQ. CDR3 amino acids: CASSLLGGEQYF. The CDR3 DNA reads TGTGCCAGCAGTTTACTAGGGGGCGAGCAGTACTTC.

This chain connects TRBV6-2 or TRBV6-3 to TRBJ2-4; possible D gene TRBD2, 6 bases. Germline V gene lookup returns CDR1 MNHEY and CDR2 SVGEGT. V was shortened by 8 bases and J by 3 bases, with 23 bases between the two germline ends. This CDR3 has 17 residues. The CDR3 sequence: CASSPKGLLEDKNIQYF. CDR3 sequence (DNA): TGTGCCAGCTCGCCCAAGGGACTCCTCGAGGACAAAAACATTCAGTACTTC.

V usage is TRBV6-5 and J usage is TRBJ1-6; D perhaps matches TRBD1 (6 bases). Trimming took 6 bases from V and 4 from J, leaving 10 bases between them. The CDR3 loop spans 14 amino acids. CDR1 is MNHEY and CDR2 is SVGAGI in the germline V gene. CDR3 in amino acids: CASRTGIYNSPLHF. The CDR3 nucleotides read TGTGCCAGCAGGACAGGAATATATAATTCACCCCTCCACTTT.

Notes on this clonotype: In this CDR3 the conserved last residue, phenylalanine or tryptophan, is missing, so a read error is likely. It is unclear where the CDR3 begins or ends on the DNA, so no DNA is shown, and the CDR3 is as TCRdb lists it. The V and J genes are TRBV6-5 and TRBJ2-1. Germline CDR1 reads MNHEY; CDR2 reads SVGAGI. The CDR3 numbers 14 amino acids, ends counted. The CDR3 is CASSPKASYKEQVG.

A few counts support this clonotype. The V gene is TRBV7-2, the J gene TRBJ2-1; no clear D. CDR3 size: 13 residues. The germline gives CDR1 SGHTA, CDR2 FQGNSA. V shed 1 base and J shed 5 bases, with 6 bases lying between them. CDR3: CASSLVLNNEQFF. The CDR3 nucleotides are TGTGCCAGCAGCTTAGTGTTAAACAATGAGCAGTTCTTC.

On this clonotype itself: An end of the junction does not agree with germline; a read error may underlie this. J is TRBJ2-5 and V is TRBV19; 9 bases line up with TRBD2. This CDR3 is built from 18 residues. Germline CDR1 reads LNHDA; CDR2 reads SQIVND (reference sequence). CDR3 loop: CAISPDRVPSGDGETQYF. In DNA, the CDR3 is TGTGCCATTAGTCCCGACAGGGTGCCTAGCGGGGATGGTGAGACCCAGTACTTC.

Turning to this clonotype: Relative to the germline gene, one junction end is altered; a read error may explain this. The chain combines TRBV18 with TRBJ2-2, with TRBD1 matching 8 bases. The CDR3 length is 15 residues. Germline V CDR1 and CDR2: KGHSH, LQKENI. The CDR3 protein is CASSKTGVKTGELFF. CDR3 sequence (DNA): TGCGCCAGCTCCAAGACAGGGGTGAAGACCGGGGAGCTGTTTTTT.

Only a few counts were recorded for this clonotype. V gene TRBV19 combines with J gene TRBJ1-5, with 10 positions matching TRBD1. This CDR3 is 14 amino acids long. Trimming cost V 3 bases and J 5 bases; bases outside gene matches: 1. Germline V gives CDR1 LNHDA, CDR2 SQIVND (reference sequence). The CDR3 bases are TGTGCCAGTAGTATTGGACAGGGGGATCAGCCCCAGCATTTT. It codes for CASSIGQGDQPQHF.

In nucleotides, the CDR3 is TGTGCCAGCAGTCATGACAGCAATACCTTTAGCACAGATACGCAGTATTTT. It codes for CASSHDSNTFSTDTQYF. The chain uses TRBV6-1 and TRBJ2-3; D perhaps matches TRBD1 (5 bases). This CDR3 spans 17 amino acids. V lost 5 bases, J lost 0 bases, and 18 bases lay in between. Germline CDR1 is MNHNS and CDR2 is SASEGT.

This rearrangement joins TRBV29-1 to TRBJ2-7; 10 bases are shared with TRBD1. The V and J ends lost 5 bases and 2 bases, in that order; junction bases with no gene match: 3. The CDR3 covers 13 residues. Looked up from germline, CDR1 is SQVTM and CDR2 is ANQGSEA. In nucleotides, the CDR3 is TGCAGCGTTTGGACAGGGGGGACCTACGAGCAGTACTTC. Amino acids: CSVWTGGTYEQYF.

The chain has TRBV20-1 and TRBJ2-5, with D possibly matching TRBD2 (5 bases). This CDR3 contains 15 residues. V was shortened by 0 bases and J by 4 bases, with 15 bases between the two germline ends. CDR1 DFQATT and CDR2 SNEGSKA come from the germline V gene (reference sequence). CDR3 protein: CSARDLALVGETQYF. In nucleotides, the CDR3 is TGCAGTGCTAGAGATTTGGCACTAGTGGGAGAGACCCAGTACTTC.

CDR3 in DNA: TGTGCCAGTACCCCCCGCCGGACACTATTCAATCAGCCCCAGCATTTT. Encoded protein: CASTPRRTLFNQPQHF. This chain links TRBV19 with TRBJ1-5, with TRBD1 as a possible D gene (5 bases). Germline-derived CDR1 and CDR2 are LNHDA and SQIVND (reference sequence). The V end was cut by 7 bases, the J end by 3 bases, with 19 bases between. The CDR3 is 16 residues long. Supplemented by reference TRBV19 and TRBJ1-5, the full variable domain reads DGGITQSPKYLFRKEGQNVTLSCEQNLNHDAMYWYRQDPGQGLRLIYYSQIVNDFQKGDIAEGYSVSREKKESFPLTVTSAQKNPTAFYLCASTPRRTLFNQPQHFGDGTRLSIL.

Comments on this clonotype: The DNA is omitted, as the CDR3 cannot be located on it reliably, and the CDR3 follows TCRdb's listing. The chain couples TRBV11-1 to TRBJ2-7; TRBD1, as called in the table, went unchecked against the DNA. CDR1 is SGHAT, CDR2 FQDESV, per germline (reference sequence). The CDR3 numbers 20 amino acids, ends counted. CDR3 sequence: CASSIYLCSVGERDPYEQYF.

This clonotype is medium-sized. The V call is TRBV29-1, the J call TRBJ2-5, with D possibly TRBD2 on 7 matching bases. Trimming took off 4 bases at V and 5 bases at J, with 14 bases between the two ends. CDR3 length: 13 amino acids. The germline gives CDR1 SQVTM, CDR2 ANQGSEA. The chain's CDR3 is CSVGEGGRETQYF. In nucleotides, the CDR3 is TGCAGCGTTGGGGAGGGGGGCCGGGAGACCCAGTACTTC. The full variable domain, with the rest looked up from reference TRBV29-1 and TRBJ2-5, is SAVISQKPSRDICQRGTSLTIQCQVDSQVTMMFWYRQQPGQSLTLIATANQGSEATYESGFVIDKFPISRPNLTFSTLTVSNMSPEDSSIYLCSVGEGGRETQYFGPGTRLLVL.

CDR3 residues: CASSIGPRGYQPQHF. The CDR3 bases are TGTGCCAGTAGTATCGGTCCCAGGGGTTATCAGCCCCAGCATTTT. This sequence joins TRBV19 and TRBJ1-5; D is possibly TRBD1 (6 bases). CDR1 and CDR2 from the germline V gene are LNHDA and SQIVND (reference sequence). Between the trimmed V and J ends, which lost 3 bases and 5 bases, there was a span of 14 bases. CDR3 length equals 15 residues.